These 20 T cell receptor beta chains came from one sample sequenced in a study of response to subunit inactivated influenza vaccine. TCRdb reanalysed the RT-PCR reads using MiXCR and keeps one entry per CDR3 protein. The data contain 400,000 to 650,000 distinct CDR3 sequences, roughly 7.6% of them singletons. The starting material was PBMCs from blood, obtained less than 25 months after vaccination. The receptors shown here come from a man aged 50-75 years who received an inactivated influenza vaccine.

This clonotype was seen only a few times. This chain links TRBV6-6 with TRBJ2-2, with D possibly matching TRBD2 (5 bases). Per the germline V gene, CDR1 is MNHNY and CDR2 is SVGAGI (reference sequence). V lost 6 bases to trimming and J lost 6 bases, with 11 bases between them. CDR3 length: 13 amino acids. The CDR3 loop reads CASRRSDAGELFF. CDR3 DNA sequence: TGTGCCAGCAGACGTAGCGACGCCGGGGAGCTGTTTTTT.

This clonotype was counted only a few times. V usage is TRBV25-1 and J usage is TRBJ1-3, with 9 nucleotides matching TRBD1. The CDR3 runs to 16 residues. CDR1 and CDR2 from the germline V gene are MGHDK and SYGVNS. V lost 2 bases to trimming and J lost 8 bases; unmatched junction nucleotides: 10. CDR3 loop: CASSENPTTGGYTIYF. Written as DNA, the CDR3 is TGTGCCAGCAGTGAAAACCCCACGACAGGGGGATACACCATATATTTT.

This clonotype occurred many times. DNA of the CDR3: TGTGCCAGCAGTTTTAACTCCAACTCTGAAGCTTTCTTT. Encoded protein: CASSFNSNSEAFF. The V and J genes are TRBV12-3 or TRBV12-4 and TRBJ1-1, with D unclear. Trimming shortened V by 3 bases and J by 6 bases, and 11 bases separated the two germline ends. This CDR3 has 13 residues.

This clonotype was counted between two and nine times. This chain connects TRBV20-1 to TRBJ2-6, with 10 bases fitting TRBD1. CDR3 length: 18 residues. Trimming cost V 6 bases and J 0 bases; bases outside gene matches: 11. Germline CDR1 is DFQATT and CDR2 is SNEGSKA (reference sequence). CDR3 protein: CSASITGQGDSGANVLTF. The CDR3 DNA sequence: TGCAGTGCCAGTATCACCGGACAGGGGGACTCTGGGGCCAACGTCCTGACTTTC.

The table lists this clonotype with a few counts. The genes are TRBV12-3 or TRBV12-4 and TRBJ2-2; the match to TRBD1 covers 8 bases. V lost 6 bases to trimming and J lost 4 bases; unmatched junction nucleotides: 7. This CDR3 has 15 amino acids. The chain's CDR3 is CASRVQGVSTGELFF. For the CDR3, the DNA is TGTGCCAGCAGGGTACAGGGGGTGAGCACCGGGGAGCTGTTTTTT.

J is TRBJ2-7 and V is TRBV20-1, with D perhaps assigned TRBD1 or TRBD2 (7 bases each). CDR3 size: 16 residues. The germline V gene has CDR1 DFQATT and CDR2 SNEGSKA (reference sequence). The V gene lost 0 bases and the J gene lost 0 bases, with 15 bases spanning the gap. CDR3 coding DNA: TGCAGTGCTAGAGATCGGGGGAGGGGGCACTCCTACGAGCAGTACTTC. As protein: CSARDRGRGHSYEQYF.

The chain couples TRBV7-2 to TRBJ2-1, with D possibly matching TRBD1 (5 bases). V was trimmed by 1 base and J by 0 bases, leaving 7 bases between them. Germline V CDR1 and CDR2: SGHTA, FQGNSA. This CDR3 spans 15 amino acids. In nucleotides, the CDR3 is TGTGCCAGCAGCTTAGGACAGATCTCCTACAATGAGCAGTTCTTC. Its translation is CASSLGQISYNEQFF.

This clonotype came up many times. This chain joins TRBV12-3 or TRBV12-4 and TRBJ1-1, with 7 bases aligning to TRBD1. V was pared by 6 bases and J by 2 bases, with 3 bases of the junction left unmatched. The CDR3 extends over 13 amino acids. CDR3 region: CASREGANTEAFF. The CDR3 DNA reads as TGTGCCAGCAGGGAGGGGGCCAACACTGAAGCTTTCTTT.

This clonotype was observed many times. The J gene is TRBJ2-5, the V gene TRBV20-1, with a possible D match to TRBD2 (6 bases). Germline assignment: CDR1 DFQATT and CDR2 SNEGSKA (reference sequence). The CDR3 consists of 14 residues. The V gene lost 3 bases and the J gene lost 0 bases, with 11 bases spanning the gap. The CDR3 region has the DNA TGCAGTGCTAGCGGCGGGGAGTACCAAGAGACCCAGTACTTC. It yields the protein CSASGGEYQETQYF.

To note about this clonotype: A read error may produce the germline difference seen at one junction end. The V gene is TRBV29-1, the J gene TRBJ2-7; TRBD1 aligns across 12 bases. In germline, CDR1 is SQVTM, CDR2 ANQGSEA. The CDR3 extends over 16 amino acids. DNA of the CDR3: TGCAGCGTTGATGTAATTGGGGACAGGGGGCTCTACGAGCGGTACTTC. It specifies CSVDVIGDRGLYERYF.

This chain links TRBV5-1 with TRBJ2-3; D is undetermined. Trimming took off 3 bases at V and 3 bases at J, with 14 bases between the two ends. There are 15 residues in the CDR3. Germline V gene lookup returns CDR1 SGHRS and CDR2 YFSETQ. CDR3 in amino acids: CASSYAPERTDTQYF. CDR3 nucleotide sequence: TGCGCCAGCAGCTACGCTCCTGAAAGAACAGATACGCAGTATTTT.

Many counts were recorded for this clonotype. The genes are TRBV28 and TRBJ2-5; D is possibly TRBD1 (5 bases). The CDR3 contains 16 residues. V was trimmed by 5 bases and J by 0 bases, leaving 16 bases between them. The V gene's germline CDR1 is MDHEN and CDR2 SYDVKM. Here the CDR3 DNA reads TGTGCCAGCAGTCCAGGGTCCCCTTGGTACCAAGAGACCCAGTACTTC. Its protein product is CASSPGSPWYQETQYF.

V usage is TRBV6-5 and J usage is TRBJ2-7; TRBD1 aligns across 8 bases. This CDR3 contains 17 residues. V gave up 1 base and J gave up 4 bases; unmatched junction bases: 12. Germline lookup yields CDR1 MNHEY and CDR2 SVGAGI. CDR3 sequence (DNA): TGTGCCAGCAGTTACTGGACGCCTGGACAGGGAGCTTACGAGCAGTACTTC. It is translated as CASSYWTPGQGAYEQYF.

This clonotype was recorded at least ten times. In DNA form, the CDR3 reads TGTGCCAGCAGAATAAGGACAGGGGGCGGGGGAGGCTACACCTTC. Protein: CASRIRTGGGGGYTF. The chain links TRBV28 to TRBJ1-2; 11 bases are a match to TRBD1. Germline lookup yields CDR1 MDHEN and CDR2 SYDVKM. The CDR3 spans 15 residues. V lost 6 bases to trimming and J lost 8 bases; unmatched junction nucleotides: 11.

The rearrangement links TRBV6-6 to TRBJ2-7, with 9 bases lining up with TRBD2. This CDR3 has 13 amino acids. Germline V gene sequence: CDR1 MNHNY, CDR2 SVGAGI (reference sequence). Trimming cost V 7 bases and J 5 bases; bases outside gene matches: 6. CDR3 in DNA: TGTGCCAGCAACGGCGGGGGGGCAGACGAGCAGTACTTC. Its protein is CASNGGGADEQYF.

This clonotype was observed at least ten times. The CDR3 DNA reads as TGTGCCAGCGCAGACAGTGGAAACATTCAGTACTTC. Translated, it gives CASADSGNIQYF. The V call is TRBV12-3 or TRBV12-4, the J call TRBJ2-4; maybe TRBD1 (5 bases). The CDR3 is 12 residues long. With 8 bases removed from V and 6 bases from J, the gap between germline ends came to 11 bases.

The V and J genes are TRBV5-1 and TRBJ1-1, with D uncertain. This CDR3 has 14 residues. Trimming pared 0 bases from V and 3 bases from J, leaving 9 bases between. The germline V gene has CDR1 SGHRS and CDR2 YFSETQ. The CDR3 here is CASSLGGEYTEAFF. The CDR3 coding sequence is TGCGCCAGCAGCTTGGGCGGAGAGTACACTGAAGCTTTCTTT.

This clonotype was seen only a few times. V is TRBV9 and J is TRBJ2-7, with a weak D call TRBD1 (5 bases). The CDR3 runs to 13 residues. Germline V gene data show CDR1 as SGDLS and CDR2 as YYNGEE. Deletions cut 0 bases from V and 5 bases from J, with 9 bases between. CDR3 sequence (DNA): TGTGCCAGCAGCGTAGAAGGGGATGACGAGCAGTACTTC. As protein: CASSVEGDDEQYF.

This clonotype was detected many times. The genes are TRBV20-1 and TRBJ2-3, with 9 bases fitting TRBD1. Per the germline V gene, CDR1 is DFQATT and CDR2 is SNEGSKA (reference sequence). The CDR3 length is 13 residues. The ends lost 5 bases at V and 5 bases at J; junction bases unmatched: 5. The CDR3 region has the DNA TGCAGTGCTCCGGGACAGGGTAGAGATACGCAGTATTTT. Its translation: CSAPGQGRDTQYF.

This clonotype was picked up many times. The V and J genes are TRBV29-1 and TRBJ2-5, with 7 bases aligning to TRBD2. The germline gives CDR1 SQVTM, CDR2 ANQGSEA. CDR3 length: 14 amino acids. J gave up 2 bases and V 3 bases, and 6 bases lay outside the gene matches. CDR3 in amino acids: CSVDKAGIQETQYF. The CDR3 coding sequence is TGCAGCGTTGATAAAGCGGGGATACAAGAGACCCAGTACTTC.